Included here is one T cell receptor (beta chain) sequence, with context. Other DNA variants within this sample encode the same CDR3. It was CD45RO-negative cells, positively selected for CCR7, that made up naive CD8 cells, with terminally differentiated effector memory CD45RA+ cells excluded. These data originate in a study of shared clonotypes between healthy human individuals. The CDR3 consists of 12 residues. Trimming cost V 4 bases and J 3 bases, with 6 bases left between them. Germline CDR1 SEHNR, CDR2 FQNEAQ (reference sequence). Clones were sequenced by immunoSEQ multiplex PCR, and TCRdb holds only the in-frame ones, with some missing. Of 1.5 million to 2.5 million clones in the sample, approximately 95% were seen once.

This chain uses TRBV7-9 with TRBJ1-2; D is perhaps TRBD1 (5 bases). Sequenced input: naive CD8+ T cells sorted from blood. This clonotype originated in a man aged 18 to 35 in good health. This CDR3 is CASSSGHYGYTF. The CDR3, as DNA: TGTGCCAGCAGCTCGGGACACTATGGCTACACCTTC.